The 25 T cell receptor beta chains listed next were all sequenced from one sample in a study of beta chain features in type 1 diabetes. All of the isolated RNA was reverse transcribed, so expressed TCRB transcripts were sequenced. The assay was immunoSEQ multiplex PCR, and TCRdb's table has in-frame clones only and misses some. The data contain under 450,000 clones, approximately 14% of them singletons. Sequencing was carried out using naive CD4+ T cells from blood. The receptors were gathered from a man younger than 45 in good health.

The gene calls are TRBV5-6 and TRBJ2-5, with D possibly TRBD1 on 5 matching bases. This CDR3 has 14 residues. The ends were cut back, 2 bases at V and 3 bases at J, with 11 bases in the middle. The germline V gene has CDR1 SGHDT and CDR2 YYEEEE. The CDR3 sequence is CASSFQGRKETQYF. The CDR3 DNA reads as TGTGCCAGCAGCTTTCAGGGTCGAAAAGAGACCCAGTACTTC.

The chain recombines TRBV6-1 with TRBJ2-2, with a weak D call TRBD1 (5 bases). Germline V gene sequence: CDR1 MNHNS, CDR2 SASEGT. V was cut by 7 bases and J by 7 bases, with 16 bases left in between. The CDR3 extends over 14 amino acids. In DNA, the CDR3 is TGTGCCAGCATCGGACAAGTTAAAGGCGGGGAGCTGTTTTTT. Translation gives CASIGQVKGGELFF.

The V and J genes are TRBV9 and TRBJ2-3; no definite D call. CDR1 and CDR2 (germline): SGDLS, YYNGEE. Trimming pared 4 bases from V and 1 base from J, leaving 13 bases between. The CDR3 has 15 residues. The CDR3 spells CASSPHLGRTDTQYF. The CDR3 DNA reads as TGTGCCAGCAGCCCCCACCTGGGCCGCACAGATACGCAGTATTTT.

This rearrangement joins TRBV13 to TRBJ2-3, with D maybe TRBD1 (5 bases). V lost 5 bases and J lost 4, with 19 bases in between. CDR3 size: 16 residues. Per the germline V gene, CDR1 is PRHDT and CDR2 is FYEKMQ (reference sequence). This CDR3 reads CASSGQYRYRSDTQYF. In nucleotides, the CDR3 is TGTGCCAGCAGCGGTCAGTACAGGTACCGATCAGATACGCAGTATTTT.

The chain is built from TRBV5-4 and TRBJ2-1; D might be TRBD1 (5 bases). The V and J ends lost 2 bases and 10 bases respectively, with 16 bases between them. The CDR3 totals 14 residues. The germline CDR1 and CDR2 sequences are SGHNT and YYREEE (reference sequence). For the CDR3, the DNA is TGTGCCAGCAGCTTACGGCAGGACATCTCCGAGCAGTTCTTC. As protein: CASSLRQDISEQFF.

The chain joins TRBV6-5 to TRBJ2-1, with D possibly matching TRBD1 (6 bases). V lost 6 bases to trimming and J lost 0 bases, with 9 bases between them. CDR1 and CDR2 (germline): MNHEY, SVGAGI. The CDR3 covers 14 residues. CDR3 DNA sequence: TGTGCCAGCAGGAGACAGGCCTCCTACAATGAGCAGTTCTTC. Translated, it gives CASRRQASYNEQFF.

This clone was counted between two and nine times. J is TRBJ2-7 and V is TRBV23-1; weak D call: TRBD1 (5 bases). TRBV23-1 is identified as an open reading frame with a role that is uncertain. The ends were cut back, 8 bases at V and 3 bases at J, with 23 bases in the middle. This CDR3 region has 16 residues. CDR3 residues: CASYYWRQNLLYEQYV. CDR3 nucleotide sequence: TGCGCCAGCTATTATTGGAGACAGAACCTTCTCTACGAGCAGTACGTC.

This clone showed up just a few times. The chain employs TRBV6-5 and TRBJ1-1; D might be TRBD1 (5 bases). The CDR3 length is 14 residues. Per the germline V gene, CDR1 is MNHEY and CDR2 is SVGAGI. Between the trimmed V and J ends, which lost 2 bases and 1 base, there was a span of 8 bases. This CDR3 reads CASSYDSWNTEAFF. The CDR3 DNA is TGTGCCAGCAGTTACGACAGCTGGAACACTGAAGCTTTCTTT.

The chain's CDR3 is CASSWGQGPYEQYV. CDR3 DNA: TGCGCCAGCAGCTGGGGACAGGGCCCCTACGAGCAGTACGTC. The chain is built from TRBV5-1 and TRBJ2-7, with 9 positions matching TRBD1. Trimming cost V 3 bases and J 2 bases; bases outside gene matches: 3. This CDR3 spans 14 amino acids. Germline CDR1 SGHRS, CDR2 YFSETQ.

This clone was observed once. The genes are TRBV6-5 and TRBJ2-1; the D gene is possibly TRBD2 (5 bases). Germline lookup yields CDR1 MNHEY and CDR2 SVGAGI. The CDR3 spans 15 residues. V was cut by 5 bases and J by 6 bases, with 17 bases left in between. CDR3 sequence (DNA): TGTGCCAGCAGTCTCGGGATCCTAGCCCGCAATGAGCAGTTCTTC. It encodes CASSLGILARNEQFF.

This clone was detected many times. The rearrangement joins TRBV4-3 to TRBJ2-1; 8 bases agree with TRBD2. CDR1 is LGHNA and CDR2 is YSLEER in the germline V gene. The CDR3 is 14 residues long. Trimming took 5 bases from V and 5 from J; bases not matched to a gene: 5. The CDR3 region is CASSARGGNNEQFF. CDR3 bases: TGCGCCAGCAGCGCACGCGGGGGGAACAATGAGCAGTTCTTC.

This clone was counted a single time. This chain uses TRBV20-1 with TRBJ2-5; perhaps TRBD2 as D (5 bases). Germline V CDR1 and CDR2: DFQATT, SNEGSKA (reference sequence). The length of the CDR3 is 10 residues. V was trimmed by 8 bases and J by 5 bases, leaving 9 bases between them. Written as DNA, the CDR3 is TGCAGTCCCCAGCGGGAGACCCAGTACTTC. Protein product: CSPQRETQYF.

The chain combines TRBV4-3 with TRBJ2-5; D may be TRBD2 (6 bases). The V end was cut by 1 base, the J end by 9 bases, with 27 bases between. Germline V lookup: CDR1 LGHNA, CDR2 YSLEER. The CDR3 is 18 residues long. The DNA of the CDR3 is TGCGCCAGCAGCCAAGGAAATTCCGGCGGGACCTATCCGGGGGCCCAGTACTTC. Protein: CASSQGNSGGTYPGAQYF.

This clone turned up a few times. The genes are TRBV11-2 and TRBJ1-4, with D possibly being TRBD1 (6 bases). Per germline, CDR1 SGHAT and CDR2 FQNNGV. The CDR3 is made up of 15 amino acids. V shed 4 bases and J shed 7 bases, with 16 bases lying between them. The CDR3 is CASSSKTGPPEKLFF. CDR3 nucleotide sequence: TGTGCCAGCAGCTCGAAGACAGGTCCACCTGAAAAACTGTTTTTT.

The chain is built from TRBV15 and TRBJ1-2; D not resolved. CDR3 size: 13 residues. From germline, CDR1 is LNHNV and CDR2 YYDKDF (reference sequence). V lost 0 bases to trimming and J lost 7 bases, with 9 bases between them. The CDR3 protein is CATSRDLLTGYTF. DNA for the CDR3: TGTGCCACCAGCAGAGATCTGTTGACTGGCTACACCTTC.

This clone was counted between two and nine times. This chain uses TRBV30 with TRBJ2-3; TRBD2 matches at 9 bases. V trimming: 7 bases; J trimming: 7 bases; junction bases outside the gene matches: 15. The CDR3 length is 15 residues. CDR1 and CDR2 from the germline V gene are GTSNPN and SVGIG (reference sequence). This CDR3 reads CASSNPREGLYTQYF. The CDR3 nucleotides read TGTGCCTCCTCAAACCCGCGGGAGGGCCTATATACGCAGTATTTT.

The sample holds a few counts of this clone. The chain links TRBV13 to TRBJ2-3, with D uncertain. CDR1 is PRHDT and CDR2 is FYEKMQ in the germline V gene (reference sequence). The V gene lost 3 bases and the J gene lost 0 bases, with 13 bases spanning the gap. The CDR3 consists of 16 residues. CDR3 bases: TGTGCCAGCAGCTTTCTGGTCCTTCTCAGCACAGATACGCAGTATTTT. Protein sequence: CASSFLVLLSTDTQYF.

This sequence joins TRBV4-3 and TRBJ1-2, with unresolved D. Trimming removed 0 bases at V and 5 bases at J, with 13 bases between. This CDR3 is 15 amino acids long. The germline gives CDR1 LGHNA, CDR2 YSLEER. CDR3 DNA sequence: TGCGCCAGCAGCCAAGATCAAGTAAGGAGGTATGGCTACACCTTC. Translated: CASSQDQVRRYGYTF.

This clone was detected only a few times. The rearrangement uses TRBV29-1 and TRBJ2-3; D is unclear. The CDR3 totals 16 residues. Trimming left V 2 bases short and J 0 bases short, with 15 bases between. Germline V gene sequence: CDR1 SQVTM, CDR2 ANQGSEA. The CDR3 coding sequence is TGCAGCGTTGAAATTTCATTTCAATCTAGCACAGATACGCAGTATTTT. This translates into CSVEISFQSSTDTQYF.

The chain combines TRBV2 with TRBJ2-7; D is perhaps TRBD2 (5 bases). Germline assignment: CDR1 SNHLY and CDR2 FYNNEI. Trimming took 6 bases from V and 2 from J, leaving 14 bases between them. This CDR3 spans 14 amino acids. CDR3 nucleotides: TGTGCCAGCAGGGGGAGATTTCTCACCTACGAGCAGTACTTC. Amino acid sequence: CASRGRFLTYEQYF.

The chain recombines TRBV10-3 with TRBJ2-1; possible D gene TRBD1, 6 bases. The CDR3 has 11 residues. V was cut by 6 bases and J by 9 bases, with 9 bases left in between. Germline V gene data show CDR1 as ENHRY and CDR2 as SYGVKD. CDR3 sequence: CAIRGHREQFF. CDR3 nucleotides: TGTGCCATCAGGGGACATCGTGAGCAGTTCTTC.

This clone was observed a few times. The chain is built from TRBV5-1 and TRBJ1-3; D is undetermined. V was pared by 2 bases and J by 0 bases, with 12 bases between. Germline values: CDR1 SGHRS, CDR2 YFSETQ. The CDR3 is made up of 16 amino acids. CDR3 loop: CASSFGSGGSGNTIYF. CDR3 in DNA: TGCGCCAGCAGCTTCGGTTCCGGAGGCTCTGGAAACACCATATATTTT. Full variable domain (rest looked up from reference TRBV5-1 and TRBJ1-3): KAGVTQTPRYLIKTRGQQVTLSCSPISGHRSVSWYQQTPGQGLQFLFEYFSETQRNKGNFPGRFSGRQFSNSRSEMNVSTLELGDSALYLCASSFGSGGSGNTIYFGEGSWLTVV.

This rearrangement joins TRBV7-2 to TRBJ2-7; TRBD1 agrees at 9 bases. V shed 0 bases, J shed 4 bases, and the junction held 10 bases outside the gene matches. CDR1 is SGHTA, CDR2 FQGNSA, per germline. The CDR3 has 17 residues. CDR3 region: CASSLAGPGQGSYEQYV. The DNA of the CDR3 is TGTGCCAGCAGCTTAGCGGGGCCCGGACAGGGGTCGTACGAGCAGTACGTC.

The CDR3 region is CASSLISGLLYNEQFF. Written as DNA, the CDR3 is TGTGCCAGCAGCCTAATCTCGGGACTACTCTACAATGAGCAGTTCTTC. The chain is built from TRBV11-3 and TRBJ2-1, with TRBD2 identical over 7 bases. The trim removed 5 bases at V and 3 bases at J, leaving 10 bases unmatched. Germline V lookup: CDR1 SGHNT, CDR2 YENEEA. CDR3 size: 16 residues.

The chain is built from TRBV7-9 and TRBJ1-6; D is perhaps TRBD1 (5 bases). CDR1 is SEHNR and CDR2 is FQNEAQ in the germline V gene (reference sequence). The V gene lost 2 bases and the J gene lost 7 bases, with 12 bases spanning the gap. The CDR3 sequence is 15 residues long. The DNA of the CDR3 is TGTGCCAGCAGCTTACCAGGGCGTAGGAATTCACCCCTCCACTTT. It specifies CASSLPGRRNSPLHF.